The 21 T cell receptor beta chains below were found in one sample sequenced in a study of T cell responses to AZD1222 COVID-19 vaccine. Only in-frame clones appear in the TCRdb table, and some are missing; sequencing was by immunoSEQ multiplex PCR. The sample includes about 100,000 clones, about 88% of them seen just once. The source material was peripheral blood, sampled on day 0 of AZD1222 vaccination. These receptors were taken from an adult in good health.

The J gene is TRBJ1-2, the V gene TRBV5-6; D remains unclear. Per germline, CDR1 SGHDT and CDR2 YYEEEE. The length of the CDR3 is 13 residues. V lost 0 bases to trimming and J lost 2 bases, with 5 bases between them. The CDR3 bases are TGTGCCAGCAGCTTGGCACGCAACTATGGCTACACCTTC. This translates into CASSLARNYGYTF.

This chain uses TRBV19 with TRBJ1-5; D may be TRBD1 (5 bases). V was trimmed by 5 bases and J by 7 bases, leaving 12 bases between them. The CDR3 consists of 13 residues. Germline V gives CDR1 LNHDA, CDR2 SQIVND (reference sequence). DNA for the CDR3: TGTGCCAGTAGTGCGTCCCAGGGACAGCCCCAGCATTTT. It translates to CASSASQGQPQHF.

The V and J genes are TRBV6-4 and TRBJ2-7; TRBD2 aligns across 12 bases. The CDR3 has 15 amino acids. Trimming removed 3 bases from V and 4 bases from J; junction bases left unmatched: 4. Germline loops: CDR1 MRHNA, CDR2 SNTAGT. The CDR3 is CASSERLAGVYEQYF. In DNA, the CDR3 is TGTGCCAGCAGTGAACGACTAGCGGGAGTTTACGAGCAGTACTTC.

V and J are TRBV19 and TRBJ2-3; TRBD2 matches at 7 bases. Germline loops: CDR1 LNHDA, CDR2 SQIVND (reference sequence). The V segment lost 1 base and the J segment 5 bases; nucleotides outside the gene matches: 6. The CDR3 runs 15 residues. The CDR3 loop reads CASSIGLGGRDTQYF. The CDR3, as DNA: TGTGCCAGTAGTATAGGGCTTGGCGGGAGAGATACGCAGTATTTT.

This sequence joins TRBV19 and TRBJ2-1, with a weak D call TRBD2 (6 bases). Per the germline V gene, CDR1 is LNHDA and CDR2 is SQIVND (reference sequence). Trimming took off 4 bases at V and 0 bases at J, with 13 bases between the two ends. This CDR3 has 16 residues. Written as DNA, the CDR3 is TGTGCCAGTAGTACCTCCGGGGGAGGCTCCTACAATGAGCAGTTCTTC. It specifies CASSTSGGGSYNEQFF. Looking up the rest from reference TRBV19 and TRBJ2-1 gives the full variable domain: DGGITQSPKYLFRKEGQNVTLSCEQNLNHDAMYWYRQDPGQGLRLIYYSQIVNDFQKGDIAEGYSVSREKKESFPLTVTSAQKNPTAFYLCASSTSGGGSYNEQFFGPGTRLTVL.

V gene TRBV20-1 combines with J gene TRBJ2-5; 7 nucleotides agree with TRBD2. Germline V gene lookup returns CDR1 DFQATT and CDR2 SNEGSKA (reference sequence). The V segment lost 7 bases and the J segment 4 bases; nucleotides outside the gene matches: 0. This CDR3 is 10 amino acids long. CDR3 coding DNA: TGCAGTGTAGCGGGAGAGACCCAGTACTTC. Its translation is CSVAGETQYF.

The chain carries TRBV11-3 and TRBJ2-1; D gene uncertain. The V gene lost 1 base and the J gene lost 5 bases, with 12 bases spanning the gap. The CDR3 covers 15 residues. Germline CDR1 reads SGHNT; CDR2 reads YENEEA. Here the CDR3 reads CASSLGGQRNNEQFF. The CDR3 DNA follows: TGTGCCAGCAGCTTAGGAGGTCAACGGAACAATGAGCAGTTCTTC.

The CDR3 DNA follows: TGTGCCACCAGCCGCCAGCGCCTCAGGACAGGGGATCGGCAAGAGACCCAGTACTTC. This translates into CATSRQRLRTGDRQETQYF. This chain joins TRBV15 and TRBJ2-5; 9 nucleotides match TRBD1. CDR1 and CDR2 (germline): LNHNV, YYDKDF (reference sequence). V gave up 5 bases and J gave up 2 bases; unmatched junction bases: 18. CDR3 size: 19 residues.

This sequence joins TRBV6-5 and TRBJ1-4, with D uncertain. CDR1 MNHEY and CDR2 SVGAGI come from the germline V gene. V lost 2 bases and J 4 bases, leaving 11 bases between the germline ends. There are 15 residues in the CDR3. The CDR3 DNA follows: TGTGCCAGCAGTTACGGGCAGGCGTATAATGAAAAACTGTTTTTT. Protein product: CASSYGQAYNEKLFF.

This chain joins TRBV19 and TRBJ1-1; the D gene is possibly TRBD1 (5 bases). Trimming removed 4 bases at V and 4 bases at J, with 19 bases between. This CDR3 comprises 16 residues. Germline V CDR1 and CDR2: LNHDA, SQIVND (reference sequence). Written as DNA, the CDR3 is TGTGCCAGTAGTAGAATCTACGGTACCGGGGGCACTGAAGCTTTCTTT. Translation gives CASSRIYGTGGTEAFF.

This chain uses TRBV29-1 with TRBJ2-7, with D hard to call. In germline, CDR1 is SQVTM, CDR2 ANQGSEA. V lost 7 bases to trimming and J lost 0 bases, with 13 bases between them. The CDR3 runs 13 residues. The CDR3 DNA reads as TGCAGCGCCACATCTACGATCTCCTACGAGCAGTACTTC. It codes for CSATSTISYEQYF.

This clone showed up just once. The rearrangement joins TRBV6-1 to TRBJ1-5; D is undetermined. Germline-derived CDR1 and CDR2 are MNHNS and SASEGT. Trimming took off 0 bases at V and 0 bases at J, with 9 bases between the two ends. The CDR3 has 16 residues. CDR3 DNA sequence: TGTGCCAGCAGTGAAGCGCTATCTTATAGCAATCAGCCCCAGCATTTT. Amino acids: CASSEALSYSNQPQHF.

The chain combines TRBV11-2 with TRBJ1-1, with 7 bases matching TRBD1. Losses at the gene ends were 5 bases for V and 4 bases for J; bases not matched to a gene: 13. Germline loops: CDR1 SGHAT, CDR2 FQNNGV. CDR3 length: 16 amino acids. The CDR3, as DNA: TGTGCCAGCAGCATCCAACCAATCGGACAGGCCACTGAAGCTTTCTTT. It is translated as CASSIQPIGQATEAFF.

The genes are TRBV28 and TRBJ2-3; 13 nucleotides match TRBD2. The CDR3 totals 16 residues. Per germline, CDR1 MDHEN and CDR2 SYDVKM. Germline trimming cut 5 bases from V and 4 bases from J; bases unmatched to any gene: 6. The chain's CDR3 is CASSPWTSGSPDTQYF. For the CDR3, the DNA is TGTGCCAGCAGTCCCTGGACTAGCGGGAGCCCAGATACGCAGTATTTT.

The DNA for the CDR3 is TGTGCCAGCAGCCAAGCAGCGGGAGCACCCGATACGCAGTATTTT. Translated: CASSQAAGAPDTQYF. This chain joins TRBV3-1 (or the pseudogene TRBV3-2) and TRBJ2-3; 8 nucleotides line up with TRBD2. CDR3 size: 15 residues. Germline trimming cut 1 base from V and 6 bases from J; bases unmatched to any gene: 6. CDR1 and CDR2 from the germline V gene are LGHDT and YNNKEL (reference sequence).

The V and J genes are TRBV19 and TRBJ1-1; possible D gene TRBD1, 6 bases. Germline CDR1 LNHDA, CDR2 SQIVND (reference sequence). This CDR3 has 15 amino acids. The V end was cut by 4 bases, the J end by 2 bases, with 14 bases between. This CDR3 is CASSNPTGINTEAFF. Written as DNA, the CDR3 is TGTGCCAGTAGTAACCCGACAGGAATAAACACTGAAGCTTTCTTT.

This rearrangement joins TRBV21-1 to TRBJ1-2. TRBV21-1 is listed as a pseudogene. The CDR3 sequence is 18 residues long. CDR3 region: CASSKERGCGNLYYGYTF. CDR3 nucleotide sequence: TGTGCCAGCAGCAAAGAACGCGGTTGCGGTAATCTTTACTATGGCTACACCTTC.

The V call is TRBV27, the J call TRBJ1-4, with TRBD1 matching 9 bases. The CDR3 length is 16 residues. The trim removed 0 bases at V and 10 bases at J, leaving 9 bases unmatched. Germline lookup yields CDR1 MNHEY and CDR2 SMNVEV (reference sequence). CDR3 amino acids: CASSLSPTGGQGKLFF. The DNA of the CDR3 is TGTGCCAGCAGTTTATCACCAACAGGGGGCCAGGGAAAACTGTTTTTT. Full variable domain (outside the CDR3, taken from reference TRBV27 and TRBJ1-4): EAQVTQNPRYLITVTGKKLTVTCSQNMNHEYMSWYRQDPGLGLRQIYYSMNVEVTDKGDVPEGYKVSRKEKRNFPLILESPSPNQTSLYFCASSLSPTGGQGKLFFGSGTQLSVL.

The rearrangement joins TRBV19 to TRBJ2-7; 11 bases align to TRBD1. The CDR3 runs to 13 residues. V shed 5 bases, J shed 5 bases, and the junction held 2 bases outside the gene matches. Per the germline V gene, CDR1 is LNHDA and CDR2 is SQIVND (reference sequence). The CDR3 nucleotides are TGTGCCAGTAGTGGGGGACAGGGGGACGAGCAGTACTTC. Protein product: CASSGGQGDEQYF.

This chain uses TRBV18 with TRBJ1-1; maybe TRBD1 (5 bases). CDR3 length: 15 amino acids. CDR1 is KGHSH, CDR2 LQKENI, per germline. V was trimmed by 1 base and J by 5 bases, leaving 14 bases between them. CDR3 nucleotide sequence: TGTGCCAGCTCACCACGGTTGGGGGGAGATACTGAAGCTTTCTTT. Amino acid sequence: CASSPRLGGDTEAFF.

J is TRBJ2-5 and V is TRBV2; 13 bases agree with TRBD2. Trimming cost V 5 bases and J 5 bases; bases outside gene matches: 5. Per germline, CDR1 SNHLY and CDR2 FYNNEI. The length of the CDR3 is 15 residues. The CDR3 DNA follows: TGTGCCAGCAGTCCTATGACTAGCGGGAGGGAGACCCAGTACTTC. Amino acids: CASSPMTSGRETQYF.